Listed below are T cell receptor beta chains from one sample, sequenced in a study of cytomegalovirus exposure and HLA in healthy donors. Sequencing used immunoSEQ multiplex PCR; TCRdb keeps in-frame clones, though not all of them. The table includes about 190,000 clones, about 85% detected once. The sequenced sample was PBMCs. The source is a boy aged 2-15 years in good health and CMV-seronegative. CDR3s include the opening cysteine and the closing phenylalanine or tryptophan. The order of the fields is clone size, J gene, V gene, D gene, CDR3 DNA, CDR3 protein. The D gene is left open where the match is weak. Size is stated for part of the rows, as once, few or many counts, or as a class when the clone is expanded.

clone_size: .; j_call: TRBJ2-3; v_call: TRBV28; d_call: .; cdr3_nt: TGTGCCAGCAGTATTTTACCGGGCCGTAACGGGGAAACAGATACGCAGTATTTT; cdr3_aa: CASSILPGRNGETDTQYF
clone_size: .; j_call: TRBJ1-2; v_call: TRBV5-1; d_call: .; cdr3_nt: TGCGCCAGCAGCCCCTACGCAGGCAGGGGCGCGGCGGTCTACACCTTC; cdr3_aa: CASSPYAGRGAAVYTF
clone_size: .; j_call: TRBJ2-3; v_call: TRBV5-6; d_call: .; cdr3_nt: TGTGCCAGCAGCCCTAGACAGATCACAGATACGCAGTATTTT; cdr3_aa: CASSPRQITDTQYF
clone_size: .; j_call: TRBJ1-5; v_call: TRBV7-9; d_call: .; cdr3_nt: TGTGCCAGCAGCTTGGGGCTTAGCAATCAGCCCCAGCATTTT; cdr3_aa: CASSLGLSNQPQHF
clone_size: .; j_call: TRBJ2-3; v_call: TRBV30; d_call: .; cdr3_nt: TGTGCCTGGAGTCCCGGGGATACGCAGTATTTT; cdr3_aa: CAWSPGDTQYF
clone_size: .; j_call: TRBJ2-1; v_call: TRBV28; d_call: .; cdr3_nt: TGTGCCAGCAGCATACGGGGGTTCTACAATGAGCAGTTCTTC; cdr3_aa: CASSIRGFYNEQFF
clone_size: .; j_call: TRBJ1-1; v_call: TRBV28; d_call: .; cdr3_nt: TGTGCCAGCAGTTCTCCCGGCGGCTCGAACACTGAAGCTTTCTTT; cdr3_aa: CASSSPGGSNTEAFF
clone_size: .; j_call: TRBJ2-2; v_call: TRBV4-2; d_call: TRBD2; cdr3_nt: TGTGCCAGCAGCCAAGTTGCGGGGGGGGACACCGGGGAGCTGTTTTTT; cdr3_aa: CASSQVAGGDTGELFF
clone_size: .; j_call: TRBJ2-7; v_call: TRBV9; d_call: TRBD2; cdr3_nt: TGTGCCAGCAGCGGTAGCGGGTACGAGCAGTACTTC; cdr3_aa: CASSGSGYEQYF
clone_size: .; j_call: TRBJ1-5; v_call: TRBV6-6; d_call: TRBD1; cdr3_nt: TGTGCCAGCAAACAGGGGTTTGACAATCAGCCCCAGCATTTT; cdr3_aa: CASKQGFDNQPQHF
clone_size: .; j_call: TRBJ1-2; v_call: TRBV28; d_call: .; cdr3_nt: TGTGCCAGCAGTTTATTGTCCGGGGTCGGCTACACCTTC; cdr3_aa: CASSLLSGVGYTF
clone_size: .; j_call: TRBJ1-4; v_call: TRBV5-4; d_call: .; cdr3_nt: TGTGCCAGCAGCCATAGCTCTAATGAAAAACTGTTTTTT; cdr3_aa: CASSHSSNEKLFF
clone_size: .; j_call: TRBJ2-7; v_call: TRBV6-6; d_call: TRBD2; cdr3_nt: TGTGCCAGCAGCTATCGGGAGGCATCCTACGAGCAGTACTTC; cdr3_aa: CASSYREASYEQYF
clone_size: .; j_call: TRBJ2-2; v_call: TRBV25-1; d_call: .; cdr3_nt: TGTGCCAGCAGTGACCTCCGGGTAACCGGGGAGCTGTTTTTT; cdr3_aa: CASSDLRVTGELFF
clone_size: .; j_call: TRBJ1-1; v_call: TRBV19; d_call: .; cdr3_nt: TGTGCCACGGCCCGGAGCAGGGACATGAACACTGAAGCTTTCTTT; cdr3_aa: CATARSRDMNTEAFF
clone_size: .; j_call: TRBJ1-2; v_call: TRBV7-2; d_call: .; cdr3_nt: TGTGCCAGCAGCTTAGCTTTCCCCAAACGGCGCAAAAAACCGAGAGGGTATGGCTACACCTTC; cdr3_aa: CASSLAFPKRRKKPRGYGYTF
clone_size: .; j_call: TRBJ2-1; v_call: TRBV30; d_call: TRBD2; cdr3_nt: TGTGCCTGGAGTGTACTTACGGCGGCTAGCGGGAGGAGTGAGCAGTTCTTC; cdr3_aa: CAWSVLTAASGRSEQFF
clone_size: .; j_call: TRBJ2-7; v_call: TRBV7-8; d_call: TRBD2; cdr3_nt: TGTGCCAGCAGCTCCTCCCCGGAGCTAGCGGGAGTGGGGGTTGAGCAGTACTTC; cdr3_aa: CASSSSPELAGVGVEQYF
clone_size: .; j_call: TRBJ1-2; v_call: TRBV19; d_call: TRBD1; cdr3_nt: TGTGCCAGTAGTATTGGGGGACAGAACAGTAACTATGGCTACACCTTC; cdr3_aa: CASSIGGQNSNYGYTF
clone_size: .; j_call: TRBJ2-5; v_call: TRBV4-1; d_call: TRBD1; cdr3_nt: TGCGCCAGCAGCTACCCCGGGACAGGGGGAGAGACCCAGTACTTC; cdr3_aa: CASSYPGTGGETQYF
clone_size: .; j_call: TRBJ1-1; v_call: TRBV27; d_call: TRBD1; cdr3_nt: TGTGCCAGCAGTTTATCGACAGGGTGGGGGACTGAAGCTTTCTTT; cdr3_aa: CASSLSTGWGTEAFF
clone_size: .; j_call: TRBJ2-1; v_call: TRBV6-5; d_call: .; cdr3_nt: TGTGCCAGCAGGGGGGGGCAGGGAGGTTTCGATGAGCAGTTCTTC; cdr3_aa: CASRGGQGGFDEQFF
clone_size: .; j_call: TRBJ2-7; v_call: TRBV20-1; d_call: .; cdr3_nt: TGCAGTGCTAGCCAGGACTACGAGCAGTACTTC; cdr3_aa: CSASQDYEQYF
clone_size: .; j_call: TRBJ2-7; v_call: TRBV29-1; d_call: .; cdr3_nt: TGCAGCGTTGATCAGGGGACCTACGAGCAGTACTTC; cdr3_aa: CSVDQGTYEQYF
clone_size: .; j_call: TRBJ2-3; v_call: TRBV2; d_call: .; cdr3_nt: TGTGCCAGCAGTCTAGGGGGACCCGCAACGGATACGCAGTATTTT; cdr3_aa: CASSLGGPATDTQYF
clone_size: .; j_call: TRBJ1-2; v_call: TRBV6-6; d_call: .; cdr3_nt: TGTGCCGGGAGGACCTCAGCTAACTATGGCTACACCTTC; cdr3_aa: CAGRTSANYGYTF
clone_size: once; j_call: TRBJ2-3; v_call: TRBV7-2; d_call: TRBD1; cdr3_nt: TGTGCCAGCAGCTTAGTGGGACAGGGGACAGATACGCAGTATTTT; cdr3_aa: CASSLVGQGTDTQYF
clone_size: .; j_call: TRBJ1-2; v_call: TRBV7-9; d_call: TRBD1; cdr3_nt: TGTGCCAGCAGTCTGGGACAGGGAGGGGTGCATGGCTACACCTTC; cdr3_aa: CASSLGQGGVHGYTF
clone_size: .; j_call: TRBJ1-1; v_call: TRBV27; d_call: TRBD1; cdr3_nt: TGTGCCAGCAGTGTGTTAGGACAGGGGCATATGAGAGCTTTCTTT; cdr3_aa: CASSVLGQGHMRAFF
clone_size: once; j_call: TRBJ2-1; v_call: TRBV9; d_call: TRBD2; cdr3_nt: TGTGCCAGCACCCCGAGCGGGAGTATGTCCAATGAGCAGTTCTTC; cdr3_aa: CASTPSGSMSNEQFF
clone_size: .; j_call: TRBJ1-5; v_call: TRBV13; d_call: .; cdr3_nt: TGTGCCAGCAGCTTAGGCATGGGACACAAACAGCCCCAGCATTTT; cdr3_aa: CASSLGMGHKQPQHF
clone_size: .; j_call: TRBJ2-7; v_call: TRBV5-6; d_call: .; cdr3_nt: TGTGCCAGCAGCTGGACGGGCGGGGTCAACGAGCAGTACTTC; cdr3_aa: CASSWTGGVNEQYF
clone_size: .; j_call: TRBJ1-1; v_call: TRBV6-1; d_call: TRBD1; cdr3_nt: TGTGCCAGCAGTGTCCCACAGGGGTACACTGAAGCTTTCTTT; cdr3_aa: CASSVPQGYTEAFF
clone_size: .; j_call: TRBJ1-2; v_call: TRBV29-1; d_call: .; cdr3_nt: TGCAGCGTTGCCGGGGGGGTTGGCTATGGCTACACCTTC; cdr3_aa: CSVAGGVGYGYTF
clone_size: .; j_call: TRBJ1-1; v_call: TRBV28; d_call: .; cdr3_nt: TGTGCCAGCAGGCACCGATCCGGGGGGAGCACTGAAGCTTTCTTT; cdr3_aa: CASRHRSGGSTEAFF
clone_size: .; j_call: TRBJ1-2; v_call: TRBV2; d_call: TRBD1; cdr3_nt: TGTGCCACCCGGGGACAGCCTAACTATGGCTACACCTTC; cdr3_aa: CATRGQPNYGYTF
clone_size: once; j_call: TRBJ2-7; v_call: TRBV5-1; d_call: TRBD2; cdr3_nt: TGCGCCAGCAGCTTGGGTCCAGCGGGAGAGTCCTACGAGCAGTACTTC; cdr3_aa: CASSLGPAGESYEQYF
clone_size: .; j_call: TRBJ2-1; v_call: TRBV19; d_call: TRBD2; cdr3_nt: TGTGCCAGTGGTACCGGGACTAGTACCTACAATGAGCAGTTCTTC; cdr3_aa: CASGTGTSTYNEQFF
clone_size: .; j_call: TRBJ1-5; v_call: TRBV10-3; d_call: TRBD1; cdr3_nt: TGTGCCACGGACAGGGAGGGCAATCAGCCCCAGCATTTT; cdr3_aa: CATDREGNQPQHF
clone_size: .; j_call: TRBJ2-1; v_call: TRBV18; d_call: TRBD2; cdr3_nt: TGTGCCAGCTCACCACCACTTGCGGGAGGTGGCAATGAGCAGTTCTTC; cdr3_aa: CASSPPLAGGGNEQFF
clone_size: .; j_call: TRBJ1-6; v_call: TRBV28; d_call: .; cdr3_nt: TGTGCCAGCAGTTTTGCCGCGGGGGATTCACCCCTCCACTTT; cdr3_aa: CASSFAAGDSPLHF
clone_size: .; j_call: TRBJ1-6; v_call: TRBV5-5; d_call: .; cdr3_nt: TGTGCCAGCAGCTTGGGGGGCGGAAGGCCCCTCCACTTT; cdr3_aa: CASSLGGGRPLHF
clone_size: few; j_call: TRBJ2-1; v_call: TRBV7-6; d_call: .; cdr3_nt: TGTGCCAGCAGCTTGGACAGAAGCTTGTTCTCCTACAATGAGCAGTTCTTC; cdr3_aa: CASSLDRSLFSYNEQFF
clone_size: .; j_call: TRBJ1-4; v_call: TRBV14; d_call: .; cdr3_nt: TGTGCCAGCAGCCAAGCCCCTCCTGAAAAACTGTTTTTT; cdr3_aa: CASSQAPPEKLFF
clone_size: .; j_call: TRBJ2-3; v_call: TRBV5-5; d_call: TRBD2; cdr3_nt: TGTGCCAGCAGCGGACTAGCGGGAGGGGCTAAGCTCACAGATACGCAGTATTTT; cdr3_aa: CASSGLAGGAKLTDTQYF
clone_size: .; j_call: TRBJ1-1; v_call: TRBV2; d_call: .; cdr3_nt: TGTGCCAGCAGAGGAGGCAGCGGGGGCGGTTACACTGAAGCTTTCTTT; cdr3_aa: CASRGGSGGGYTEAFF
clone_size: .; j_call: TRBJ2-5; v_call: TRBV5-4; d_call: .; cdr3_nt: TGTGCCAGCAGCTTAAAACAACCACTAGCTACCACGGGGGCCCAGTACTTC; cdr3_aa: CASSLKQPLATTGAQYF
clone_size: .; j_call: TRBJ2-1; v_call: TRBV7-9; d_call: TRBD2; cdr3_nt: TGTGCCAGCAGCTTACTGCGGGGGAGCTACAATGAGCAGTTCTTC; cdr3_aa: CASSLLRGSYNEQFF
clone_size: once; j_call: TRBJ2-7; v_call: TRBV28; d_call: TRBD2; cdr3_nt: TGTGCCAGCAGCCTAACTCAAGCGGGAGCCTACGAGCAGTACTTC; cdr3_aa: CASSLTQAGAYEQYF